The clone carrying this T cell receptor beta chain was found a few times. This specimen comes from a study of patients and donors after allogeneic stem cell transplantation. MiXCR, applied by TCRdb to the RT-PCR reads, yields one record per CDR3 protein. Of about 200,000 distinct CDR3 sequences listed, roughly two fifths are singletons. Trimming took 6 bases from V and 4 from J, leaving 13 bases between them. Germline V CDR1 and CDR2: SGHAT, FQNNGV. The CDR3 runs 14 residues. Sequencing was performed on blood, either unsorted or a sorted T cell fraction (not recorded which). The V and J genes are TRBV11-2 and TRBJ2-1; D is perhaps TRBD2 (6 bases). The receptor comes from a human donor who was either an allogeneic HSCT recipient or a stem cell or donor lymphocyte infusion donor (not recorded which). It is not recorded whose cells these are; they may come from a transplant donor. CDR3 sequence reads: CASSPGTGYNEQFF. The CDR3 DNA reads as TGTGCCAGCAGTCCCGGGACTGGGTACAATGAGCAGTTCTTC.